This TCR beta chain derives from a study of cytomegalovirus exposure and HLA in healthy donors. The primer mix had 60 Vbeta and 13 Jbeta primers. Sequenced by immunoSEQ multiplex PCR; TCRdb stores in-frame clones only, minus some. The sample includes roughly 190,000 clones, over 75% of them seen just once. The germline V gene encodes CDR1 MNHEY and CDR2 SMNVEV (reference sequence). The CDR3 sequence is 17 residues long. The trim removed 1 base at V and 2 bases at J, leaving 7 bases unmatched. Sample: PBMCs. This TCR came from a man aged 18 to 29 in good health and CMV-seronegative. This rearrangement joins TRBV27 to TRBJ1-5; 8 positions match TRBD1. The CDR3 nucleotides read TGTGCCAGCAGTTTATTGCCTCCGACAGGGGGCAATCAGCCCCAGCATTTT. It encodes CASSLLPPTGGNQPQHF.